Below, one TCR beta chain is given with its context. The data are from a study of identifying expanded T cells in peripheral blood. The assay was immunoSEQ multiplex PCR, and TCRdb's table has in-frame clones only and misses some. The table shows about 120,000 clones, with more than 75% occurring only once. Collection occurred without any documented infections or immune events in donors. Germline V lookup: CDR1 LGHNA, CDR2 YSLEER. This CDR3 has 13 residues. Trimming pared 3 bases from V and 4 bases from J, leaving 9 bases between. The specimen sequenced was blood. This TCR was sampled from a person aged 18-69 years in good health. The chain is built from TRBV4-3 and TRBJ1-1; tentative D call: TRBD1 (5 bases). The CDR3 loop is CASSQRGTTEAFF. The CDR3 DNA follows: TGCGCCAGCAGCCAGAGGGGAACCACTGAAGCTTTCTTT.